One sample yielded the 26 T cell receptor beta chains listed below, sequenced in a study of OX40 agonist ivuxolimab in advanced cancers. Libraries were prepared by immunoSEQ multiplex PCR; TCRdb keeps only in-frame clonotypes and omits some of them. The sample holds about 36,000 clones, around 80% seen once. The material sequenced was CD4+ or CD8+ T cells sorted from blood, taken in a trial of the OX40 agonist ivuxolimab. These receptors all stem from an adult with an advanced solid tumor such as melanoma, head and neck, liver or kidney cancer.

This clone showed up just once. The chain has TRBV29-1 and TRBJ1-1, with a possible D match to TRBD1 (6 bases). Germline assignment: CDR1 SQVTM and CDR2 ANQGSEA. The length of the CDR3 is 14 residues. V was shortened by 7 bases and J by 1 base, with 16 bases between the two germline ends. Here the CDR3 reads CSGQTGFGNTEAFF. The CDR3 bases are TGCAGCGGCCAGACAGGTTTTGGGAACACTGAAGCTTTCTTT.

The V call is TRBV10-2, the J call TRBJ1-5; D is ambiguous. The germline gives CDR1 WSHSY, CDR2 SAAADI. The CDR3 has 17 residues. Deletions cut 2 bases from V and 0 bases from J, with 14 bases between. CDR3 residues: CASSEIASGYSNQPQHF. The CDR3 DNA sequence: TGCGCCAGCAGTGAGATCGCGTCCGGCTATAGCAATCAGCCCCAGCATTTT.

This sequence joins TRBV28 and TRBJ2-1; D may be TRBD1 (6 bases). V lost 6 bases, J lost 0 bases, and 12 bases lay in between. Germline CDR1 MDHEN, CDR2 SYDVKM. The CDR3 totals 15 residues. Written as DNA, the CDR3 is TGTGCCAGCAGGAACCAGGGGAGCTCCTACAATGAGCAGTTCTTC. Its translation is CASRNQGSSYNEQFF.

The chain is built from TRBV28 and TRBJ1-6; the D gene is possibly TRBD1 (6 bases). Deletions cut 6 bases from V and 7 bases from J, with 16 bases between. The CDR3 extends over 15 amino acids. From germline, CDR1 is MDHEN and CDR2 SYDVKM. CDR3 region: CASSHLTGTNSPLHF. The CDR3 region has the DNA TGTGCCAGCAGCCACCTGACAGGAACGAATTCACCCCTCCACTTT.

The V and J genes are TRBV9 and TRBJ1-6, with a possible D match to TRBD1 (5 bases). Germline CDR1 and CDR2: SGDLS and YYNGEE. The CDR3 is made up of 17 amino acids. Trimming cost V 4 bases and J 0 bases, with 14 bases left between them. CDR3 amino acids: CASSRDDSSSYNSPLHF. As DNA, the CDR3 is TGTGCCAGCAGCAGGGACGACTCGAGCTCCTATAATTCACCCCTCCACTTT.

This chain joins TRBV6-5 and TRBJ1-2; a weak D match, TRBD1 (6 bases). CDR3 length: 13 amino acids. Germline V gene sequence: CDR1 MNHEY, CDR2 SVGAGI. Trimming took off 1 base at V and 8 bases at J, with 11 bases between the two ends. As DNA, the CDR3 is TGTGCCAGCAGTTACTTGACAGGCCAGGGCTACACCTTC. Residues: CASSYLTGQGYTF.

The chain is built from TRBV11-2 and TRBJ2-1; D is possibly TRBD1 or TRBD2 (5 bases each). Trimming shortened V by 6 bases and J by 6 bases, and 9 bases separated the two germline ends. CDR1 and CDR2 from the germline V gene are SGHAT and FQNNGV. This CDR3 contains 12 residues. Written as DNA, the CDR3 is TGTGCCAGCAGGGGGGAAAGCAATGAGCAGTTCTTC. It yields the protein CASRGESNEQFF.

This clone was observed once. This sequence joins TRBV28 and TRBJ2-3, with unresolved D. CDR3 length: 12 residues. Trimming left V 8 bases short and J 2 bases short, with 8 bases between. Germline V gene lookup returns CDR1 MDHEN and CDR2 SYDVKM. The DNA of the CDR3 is TGTGCCAGCGGTTCGCACACAGATACGCAGTATTTT. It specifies CASGSHTDTQYF.

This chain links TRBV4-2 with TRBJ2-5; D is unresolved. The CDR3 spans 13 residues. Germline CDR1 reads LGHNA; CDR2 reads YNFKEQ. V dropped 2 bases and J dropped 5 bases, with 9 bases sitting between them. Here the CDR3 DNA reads TGTGCCAGCAGCCAAACAAAGACGGAGACCCAGTACTTC. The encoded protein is CASSQTKTETQYF.

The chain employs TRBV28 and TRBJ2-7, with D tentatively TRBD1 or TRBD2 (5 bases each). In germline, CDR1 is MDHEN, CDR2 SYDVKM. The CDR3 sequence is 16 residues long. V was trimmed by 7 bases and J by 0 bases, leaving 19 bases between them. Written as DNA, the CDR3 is TGTGCCAGCACTCTCTACGGGACGGGGAGCTCCTACGAGCAGTACTTC. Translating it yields CASTLYGTGSSYEQYF.

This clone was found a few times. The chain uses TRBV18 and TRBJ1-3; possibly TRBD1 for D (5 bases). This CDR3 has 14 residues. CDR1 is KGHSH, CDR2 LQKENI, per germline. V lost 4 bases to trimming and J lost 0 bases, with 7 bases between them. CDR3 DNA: TGTGCCAGCTCACTCGGGACCTCTGGAAACACCATATATTTT. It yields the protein CASSLGTSGNTIYF.

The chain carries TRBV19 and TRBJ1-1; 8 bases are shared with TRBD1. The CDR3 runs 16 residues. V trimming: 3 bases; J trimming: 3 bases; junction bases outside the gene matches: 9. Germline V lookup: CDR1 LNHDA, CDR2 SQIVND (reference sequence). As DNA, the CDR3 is TGTGCCAGTAGTATCGGAACGGACAGGGCCTACACTGAAGCTTTCTTT. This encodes CASSIGTDRAYTEAFF.

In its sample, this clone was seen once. Here the CDR3 DNA reads TGCGCCAGCAGCCGGGGACTTCAAGCTGAAGCTTTCTTT. Its translation is CASSRGLQAEAFF. The rearrangement joins TRBV5-1 to TRBJ1-1; possibly TRBD1 for D (5 bases). Looked up from germline, CDR1 is SGHRS and CDR2 is YFSETQ. The V end was cut by 4 bases, the J end by 6 bases, with 13 bases between. The CDR3 length is 13 residues. The entire variable domain, with the rest obtained from reference TRBV5-1 and TRBJ1-1, is as follows: KAGVTQTPRYLIKTRGQQVTLSCSPISGHRSVSWYQQTPGQGLQFLFEYFSETQRNKGNFPGRFSGRQFSNSRSEMNVSTLELGDSALYLCASSRGLQAEAFFGQGTRLTVV.

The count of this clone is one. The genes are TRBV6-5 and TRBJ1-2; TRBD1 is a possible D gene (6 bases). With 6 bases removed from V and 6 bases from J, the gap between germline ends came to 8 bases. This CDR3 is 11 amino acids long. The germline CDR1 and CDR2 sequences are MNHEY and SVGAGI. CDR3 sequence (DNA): TGTGCCAGCAGACAGGGCGATGGCTACACCTTC. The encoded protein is CASRQGDGYTF.

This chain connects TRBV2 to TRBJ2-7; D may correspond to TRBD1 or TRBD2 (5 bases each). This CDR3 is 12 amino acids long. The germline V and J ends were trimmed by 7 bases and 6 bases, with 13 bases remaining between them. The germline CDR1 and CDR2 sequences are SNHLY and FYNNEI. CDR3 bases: TGTGCCAGCACTCTGGGACCTGGCGAGCAGTACTTC. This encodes CASTLGPGEQYF.

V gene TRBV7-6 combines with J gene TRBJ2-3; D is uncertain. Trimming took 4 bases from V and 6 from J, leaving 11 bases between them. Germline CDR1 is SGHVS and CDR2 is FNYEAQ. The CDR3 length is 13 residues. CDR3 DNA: TGTGCCAGCAGCTACAACGTGGGGGATACGCAGTATTTT. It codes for CASSYNVGDTQYF.

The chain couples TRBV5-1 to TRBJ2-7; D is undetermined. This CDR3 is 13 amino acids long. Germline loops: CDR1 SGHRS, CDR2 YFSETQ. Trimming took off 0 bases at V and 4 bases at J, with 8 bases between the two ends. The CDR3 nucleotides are TGCGCCAGCAGCTTGGGGGCCATATACGAGCAGTACTTC. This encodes CASSLGAIYEQYF.

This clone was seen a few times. As DNA, the CDR3 is TGTGCCAGCAGTTACTCGATCAGGTTGGAGGGCTACACCTTC. Amino acids: CASSYSIRLEGYTF. The chain combines TRBV6-5 with TRBJ1-2, with D uncertain. Trimming pared 0 bases from V and 8 bases from J, leaving 13 bases between. The CDR3 is made up of 14 amino acids. Germline CDR1 and CDR2: MNHEY and SVGAGI.

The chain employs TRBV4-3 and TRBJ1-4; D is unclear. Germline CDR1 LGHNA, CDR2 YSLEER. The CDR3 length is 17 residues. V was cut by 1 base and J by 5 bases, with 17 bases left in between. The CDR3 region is CASSQGPAQSNNEKLFF. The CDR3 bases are TGCGCCAGCAGCCAAGGGCCGGCGCAGTCTAACAATGAAAAACTGTTTTTT.

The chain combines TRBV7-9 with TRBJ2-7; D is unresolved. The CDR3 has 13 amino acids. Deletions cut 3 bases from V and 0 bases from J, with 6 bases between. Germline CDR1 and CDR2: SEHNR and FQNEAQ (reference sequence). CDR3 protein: CASSFGGSYEQYF. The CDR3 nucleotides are TGTGCCAGCAGCTTCGGCGGCTCCTACGAGCAGTACTTC.

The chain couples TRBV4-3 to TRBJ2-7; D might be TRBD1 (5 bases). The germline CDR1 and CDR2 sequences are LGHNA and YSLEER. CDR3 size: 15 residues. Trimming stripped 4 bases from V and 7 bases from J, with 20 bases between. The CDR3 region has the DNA TGCGCCAGCAGCCCTACCCGACAGACCCTCGGGGAGCAGTACTTC. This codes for CASSPTRQTLGEQYF.

The CDR3 DNA reads TGTGCCAGCAGATTCGAAAAACTGTTTTTT. Translating it yields CASRFEKLFF. This sequence joins TRBV6-5 and TRBJ1-4, with D uncertain. Germline CDR1 is MNHEY and CDR2 is SVGAGI. The CDR3 is 10 residues long. V lost 6 bases, J lost 8 bases, and 4 bases lay in between.

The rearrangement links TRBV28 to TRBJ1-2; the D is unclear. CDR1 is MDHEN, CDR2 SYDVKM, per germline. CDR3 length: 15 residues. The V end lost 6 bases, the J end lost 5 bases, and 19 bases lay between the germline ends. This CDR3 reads CASSRGRFNRYGYTF. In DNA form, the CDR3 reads TGTGCCAGCAGCCGAGGCCGTTTCAACCGGTATGGCTACACCTTC.

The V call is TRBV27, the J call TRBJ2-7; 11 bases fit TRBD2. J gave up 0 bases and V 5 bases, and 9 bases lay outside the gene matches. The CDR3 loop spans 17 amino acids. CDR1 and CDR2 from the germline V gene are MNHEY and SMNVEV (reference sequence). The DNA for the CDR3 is TGTGCCAGCAGTCATGCCGGGACTAGCGGACGCTCCTACGAGCAGTACTTC. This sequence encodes CASSHAGTSGRSYEQYF.

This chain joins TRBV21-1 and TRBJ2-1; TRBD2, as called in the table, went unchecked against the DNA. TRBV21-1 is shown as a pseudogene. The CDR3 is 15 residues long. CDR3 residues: CASSKKVGGLNEQFF. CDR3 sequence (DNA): TGTGCCAGCAGCAAAAAAGTGGGAGGGCTTAATGAGCAGTTCTTC.

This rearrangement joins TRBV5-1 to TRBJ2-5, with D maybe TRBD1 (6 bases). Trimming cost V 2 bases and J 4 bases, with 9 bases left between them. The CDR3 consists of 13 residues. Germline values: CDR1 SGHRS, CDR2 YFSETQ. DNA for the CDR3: TGCGCCAGCAGCTTACACAGGGCAGAGACCCAGTACTTC. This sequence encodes CASSLHRAETQYF.